This T cell receptor (beta chain) emerged from a study of identifying expanded T cells in peripheral blood. CDR1 is MNHEY and CDR2 is SMNVEV in the germline V gene (reference sequence). The CDR3 has 14 amino acids. V was pared by 7 bases and J by 8 bases, with 11 bases of the junction left unmatched. Clones were sequenced by immunoSEQ multiplex PCR, and TCRdb holds only the in-frame ones, with some missing. The data show more than 55,000 clones, more than 75% seen once. A single count supports this clone. The V and J genes are TRBV27 and TRBJ2-3; TRBD2 agrees at 8 bases. The sample comprised blood. The sequence came from a person aged 18-69 years in good health. The CDR3 reads CASITGLGAGTQYF. The CDR3 DNA is TGTGCCAGCATCACGGGACTAGGGGCTGGTACGCAGTATTTT.